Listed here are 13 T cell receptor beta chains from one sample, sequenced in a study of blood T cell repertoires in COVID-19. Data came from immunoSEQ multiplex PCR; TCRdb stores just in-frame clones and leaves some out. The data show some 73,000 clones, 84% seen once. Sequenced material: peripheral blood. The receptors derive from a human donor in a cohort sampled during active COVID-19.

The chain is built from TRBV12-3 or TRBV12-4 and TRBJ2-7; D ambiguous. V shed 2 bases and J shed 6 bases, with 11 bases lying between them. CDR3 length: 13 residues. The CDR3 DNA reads TGTGCCAGCAGTTTAACCCCCCAGGCCGAGCAGTACTTC. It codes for CASSLTPQAEQYF.

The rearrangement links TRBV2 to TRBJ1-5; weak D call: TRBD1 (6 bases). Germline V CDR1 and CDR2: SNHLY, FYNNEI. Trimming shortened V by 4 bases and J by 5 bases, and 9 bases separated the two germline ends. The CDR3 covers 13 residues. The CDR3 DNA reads TGTGCCAGCAGTGTTACAGGGTATCAGCCCCAGCATTTT. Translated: CASSVTGYQPQHF.

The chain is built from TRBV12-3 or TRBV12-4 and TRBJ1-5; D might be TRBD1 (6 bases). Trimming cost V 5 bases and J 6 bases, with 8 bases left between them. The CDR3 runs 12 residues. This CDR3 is CASSQGSQPQHF. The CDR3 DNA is TGTGCCAGCAGTCAGGGGAGTCAGCCCCAGCATTTT.

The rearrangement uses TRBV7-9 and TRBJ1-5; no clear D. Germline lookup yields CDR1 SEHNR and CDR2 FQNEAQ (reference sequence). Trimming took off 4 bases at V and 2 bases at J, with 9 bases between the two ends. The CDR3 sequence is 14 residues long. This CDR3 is CASSSGLGNQPQHF. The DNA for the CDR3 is TGTGCCAGCAGCTCCGGGTTGGGCAATCAGCCCCAGCATTTT.

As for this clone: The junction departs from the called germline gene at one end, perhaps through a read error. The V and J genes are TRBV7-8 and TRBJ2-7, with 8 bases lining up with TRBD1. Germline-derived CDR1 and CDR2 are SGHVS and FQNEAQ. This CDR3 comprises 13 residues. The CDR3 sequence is CASSLRQGNFADF. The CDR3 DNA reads TGTGCCAGCAGCTTAAGACAGGGGAACTTTGCGGACTTC.

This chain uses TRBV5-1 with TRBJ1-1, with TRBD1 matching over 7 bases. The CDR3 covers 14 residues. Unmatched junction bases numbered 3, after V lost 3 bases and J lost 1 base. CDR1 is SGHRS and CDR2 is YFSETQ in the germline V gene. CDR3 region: CASSWGQSNTEAFF. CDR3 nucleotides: TGCGCCAGCAGCTGGGGACAGTCGAACACTGAAGCTTTCTTT.

The CDR3, as DNA: TGTGCCAGCAGCCCGCCGGGAGGGGTGGAGACCCAGTACTTC. It encodes CASSPPGGVETQYF. This chain uses TRBV7-9 with TRBJ2-5, with 8 bases fitting TRBD2. The CDR3 consists of 14 residues. Germline V gene sequence: CDR1 SEHNR, CDR2 FQNEAQ (reference sequence). V trimming: 5 bases; J trimming: 5 bases; junction bases outside the gene matches: 7.

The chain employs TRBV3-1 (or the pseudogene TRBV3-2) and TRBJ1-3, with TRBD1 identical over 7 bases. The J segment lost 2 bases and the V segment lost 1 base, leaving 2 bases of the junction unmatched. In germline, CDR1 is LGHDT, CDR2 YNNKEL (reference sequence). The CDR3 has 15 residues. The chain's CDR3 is CASSQAQGTGNTIYF. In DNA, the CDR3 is TGTGCCAGCAGCCAAGCACAGGGGACTGGAAACACCATATATTTT.

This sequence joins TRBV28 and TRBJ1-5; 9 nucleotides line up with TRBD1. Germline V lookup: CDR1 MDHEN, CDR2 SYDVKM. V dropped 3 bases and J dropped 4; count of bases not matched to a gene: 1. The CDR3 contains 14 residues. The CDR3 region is CASSFGQGNQPQHF. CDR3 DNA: TGTGCCAGCAGTTTCGGACAGGGGAATCAGCCCCAGCATTTT.

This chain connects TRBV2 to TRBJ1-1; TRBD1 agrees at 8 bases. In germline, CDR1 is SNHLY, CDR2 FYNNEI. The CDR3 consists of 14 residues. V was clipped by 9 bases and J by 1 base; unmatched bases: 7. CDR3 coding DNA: TGTGCCAGGCAGGAAGGACAGGGGAACACTGAAGCTTTCTTT. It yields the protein CARQEGQGNTEAFF.

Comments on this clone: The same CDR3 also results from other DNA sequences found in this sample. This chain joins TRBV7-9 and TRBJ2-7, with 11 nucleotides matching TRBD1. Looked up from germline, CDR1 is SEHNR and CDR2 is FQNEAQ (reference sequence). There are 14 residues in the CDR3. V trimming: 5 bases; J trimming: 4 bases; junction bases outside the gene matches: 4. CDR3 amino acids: CASSPGQGAYEQYF. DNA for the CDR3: TGTGCCAGCAGCCCAGGACAGGGGGCTTACGAGCAGTACTTC.

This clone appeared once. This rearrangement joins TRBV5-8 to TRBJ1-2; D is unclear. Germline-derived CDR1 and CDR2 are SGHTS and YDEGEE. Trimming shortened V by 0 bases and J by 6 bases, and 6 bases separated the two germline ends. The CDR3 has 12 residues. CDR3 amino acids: CASSLVSDGYTF. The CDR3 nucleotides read TGTGCCAGCAGCTTGGTTTCGGATGGCTACACCTTC.

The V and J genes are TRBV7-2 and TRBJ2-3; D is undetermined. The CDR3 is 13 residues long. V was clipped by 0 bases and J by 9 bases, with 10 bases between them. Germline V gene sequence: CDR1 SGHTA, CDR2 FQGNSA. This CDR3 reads CASSLATSPTQYF. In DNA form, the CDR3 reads TGTGCCAGCAGCTTAGCAACATCTCCCACGCAGTATTTT.